This TCR beta chain was sequenced during a study of blood T cell repertoires in COVID-19. Study as a whole: The United States, Italy and Spain provided the acute and convalescent COVID-19 samples.

Only in-frame clones appear in the TCRdb table, and some are missing; sequencing was by immunoSEQ multiplex PCR. Of roughly 370,000 clones in the sample, about 86% were seen once. The CDR3 has 12 residues. CDR1 is SQVTM, CDR2 ANQGSEA, per germline. J gave up 3 bases and V 6 bases, and 2 bases lay outside the gene matches. V usage is TRBV29-1 and J usage is TRBJ1-2, with 9 bases lining up with TRBD1. The sequence came from a woman between 45 and 60 years old who had recovered from COVID-19. The material sequenced was PBMCs or T cells enriched from blood (not recorded which). The CDR3 DNA sequence: TGCAGCGTGCGACAGGGGGACTATGGCTACACCTTC. Its translation: CSVRQGDYGYTF.